Listed below are T cell receptor beta chains from one sample, sequenced in a study of blood T cell repertoires in COVID-19. The table came from immunoSEQ multiplex PCR; TCRdb's copy has only in-frame clones and leaves some out. The sample has under 250,000 clones; 65% to 85% are singletons. Sequencing used peripheral blood. The receptors come from a woman aged 55-70 years with acute or convalescent COVID-19. Each CDR3 is given with its conserved first and last residue. Each record gives: J gene, D gene, clone size, V gene, CDR3 DNA, CDR3 protein. D genes are given only for firm matches. Clone size is given for some rows only: seen once, a few or many times, or a class if the clone is expanded.

j_call: TRBJ1-3; d_call: -; clone_size: -; v_call: TRBV7-2; cdr3_nt: TGTGCCAGCAGCTTCGGGGGTTTCCCCGGAAACACCATATATTTT; cdr3_aa: CASSFGGFPGNTIYF
j_call: TRBJ2-1; d_call: -; clone_size: -; v_call: TRBV2; cdr3_nt: TGTGCCAGTTCCTCCTACCGGGGGAAGAATGAGCAGTTCTTC; cdr3_aa: CASSSYRGKNEQFF
j_call: TRBJ1-5; d_call: TRBD1; clone_size: -; v_call: TRBV20-1; cdr3_nt: TGCAGTGCTAGTATAGGTACAGGGGGCAATCAGCCCCAGCATTTT; cdr3_aa: CSASIGTGGNQPQHF
j_call: TRBJ1-6; d_call: -; clone_size: -; v_call: TRBV2; cdr3_nt: TGTGCCAGCAGTGGTCAGAATTCACCCCTCCACTTT; cdr3_aa: CASSGQNSPLHF
j_call: TRBJ2-1; d_call: TRBD2; clone_size: -; v_call: TRBV11-2; cdr3_nt: TGTGCCAGCAGCTTAGAAGGGCGGACTAGCGGGGATGAGCAGTTCTTC; cdr3_aa: CASSLEGRTSGDEQFF
j_call: TRBJ2-5; d_call: -; clone_size: -; v_call: TRBV3-1/TRBV3-2; cdr3_nt: TGTGCCAGCAGCCAAGTTATGGGACTTGGGGGAGAGACCCAGTACTTC; cdr3_aa: CASSQVMGLGGETQYF
j_call: TRBJ1-2; d_call: -; clone_size: -; v_call: TRBV29-1; cdr3_nt: TGCAGCGTTGCGACCAGGGATTTCTATGGCTACACCTTC; cdr3_aa: CSVATRDFYGYTF
j_call: TRBJ2-1; d_call: -; clone_size: -; v_call: TRBV9; cdr3_nt: TGTGCCAGCAGCCCCCGCCTAGCGTCCTACAATGAGCAGTTCTTC; cdr3_aa: CASSPRLASYNEQFF
j_call: TRBJ1-1; d_call: -; clone_size: -; v_call: TRBV10-2; cdr3_nt: TGCGCCAGCAGGAGAGGGGGAGAAGGTAGAACTGAAGCTTTCTTT; cdr3_aa: CASRRGGEGRTEAFF
j_call: TRBJ1-2; d_call: -; clone_size: -; v_call: TRBV5-5; cdr3_nt: TGTGCCAGCAGCTTGGCAGGGTGGGGCTACACCTTC; cdr3_aa: CASSLAGWGYTF
j_call: TRBJ1-2; d_call: -; clone_size: -; v_call: TRBV5-1; cdr3_nt: TGCGCCAGCCGCAATAACGGGGTTGACTATGGCTACACCTTC; cdr3_aa: CASRNNGVDYGYTF
j_call: TRBJ2-7; d_call: TRBD2; clone_size: -; v_call: TRBV5-1; cdr3_nt: TGCGCCAGCAGCCCCGTCCTAGCGGGGGATCGGGAGCAGTACTTC; cdr3_aa: CASSPVLAGDREQYF
j_call: TRBJ1-5; d_call: -; clone_size: -; v_call: TRBV10-3; cdr3_nt: TGTGCCATAACCCCGGGGAATCAGCCCCAGCATTTT; cdr3_aa: CAITPGNQPQHF
j_call: TRBJ1-4; d_call: -; clone_size: -; v_call: TRBV7-2; cdr3_nt: TGTGCCAGCAGCTTAGCAGCCGGGGGTAGTGAAAAACTGTTTTTT; cdr3_aa: CASSLAAGGSEKLFF
j_call: TRBJ1-5; d_call: -; clone_size: -; v_call: TRBV5-5; cdr3_nt: TGTGCCAGCAGCTTGGAGGGCGGGTCTAGCAATCAGCCCCAGCATTTT; cdr3_aa: CASSLEGGSSNQPQHF
j_call: TRBJ2-4; d_call: TRBD2; clone_size: -; v_call: TRBV7-2; cdr3_nt: TGTGCCAGCAGCAAACCGATGACTAGCGGGGGGAACATTCAGTACTTC; cdr3_aa: CASSKPMTSGGNIQYF
j_call: TRBJ2-7; d_call: -; clone_size: -; v_call: TRBV7-2; cdr3_nt: TGTGCCAGCAGCTTCTTCCAGGGGAGCGAGCAGTACTTC; cdr3_aa: CASSFFQGSEQYF
j_call: TRBJ2-7; d_call: TRBD2; clone_size: -; v_call: TRBV6-1; cdr3_nt: TGTGCCAGCAGTGTTCATGCGGGGCGCCCAGCGGGGGACGAGCAGTACTTC; cdr3_aa: CASSVHAGRPAGDEQYF
j_call: TRBJ1-6; d_call: -; clone_size: few; v_call: TRBV7-9; cdr3_nt: TGTGCCAGCAGCTTAGGTTCCGCTAATAATTCACCCCTCCACTTT; cdr3_aa: CASSLGSANNSPLHF
j_call: TRBJ1-2; d_call: -; clone_size: once; v_call: TRBV5-1; cdr3_nt: TGCGCCAGCAGCTTGGCCGCAGGTTTTAACTATGGCTACACCTTC; cdr3_aa: CASSLAAGFNYGYTF
j_call: TRBJ1-1; d_call: -; clone_size: -; v_call: TRBV6-5; cdr3_nt: TGTGCCAGCAGTTACCGGGGGGGGGTCTTAGACACTGAAGCTTTCTTT; cdr3_aa: CASSYRGGVLDTEAFF
j_call: TRBJ1-1; d_call: -; clone_size: -; v_call: TRBV3-1/TRBV3-2; cdr3_nt: TGTGCCAGCAGCCACGTGGACGCGGGCGCTGAAGCTTTCTTT; cdr3_aa: CASSHVDAGAEAFF
j_call: TRBJ2-1; d_call: TRBD2; clone_size: -; v_call: TRBV4-1; cdr3_nt: TGCGCCAGCAGCCAAGATGAGACTAGCGGGGGGGCTTCGGACAATGAGCAGTTCTTC; cdr3_aa: CASSQDETSGGASDNEQFF
j_call: TRBJ1-6; d_call: TRBD1; clone_size: -; v_call: TRBV7-9; cdr3_nt: TGTGCCAGCAGCCCTGGGACAGGGGGCGCCTTGGACTATAATTCACCCCTCCACTTT; cdr3_aa: CASSPGTGGALDYNSPLHF
j_call: TRBJ1-3; d_call: -; clone_size: -; v_call: TRBV7-9; cdr3_nt: TGTGCCAGCAGCTTAGTATCGGGTTATGGAAACACCATATATTTT; cdr3_aa: CASSLVSGYGNTIYF
j_call: TRBJ2-7; d_call: -; clone_size: once; v_call: TRBV29-1; cdr3_nt: TGCAGCGTTGTGAGTACCCTTCACGAGCAGTACTTC; cdr3_aa: CSVVSTLHEQYF
j_call: TRBJ1-2; d_call: -; clone_size: -; v_call: TRBV6-1; cdr3_nt: TGTGCCAGCAGTGAACCAGCTAACGGGTATGGCTACACCTTC; cdr3_aa: CASSEPANGYGYTF
j_call: TRBJ1-5; d_call: -; clone_size: -; v_call: TRBV11-2; cdr3_nt: TGTGCCAGCAGCTCGGGGGGTAATCAGCCCCAGCATTTT; cdr3_aa: CASSSGGNQPQHF
j_call: TRBJ1-2; d_call: TRBD1; clone_size: -; v_call: TRBV5-1; cdr3_nt: TGCGCCAGCAGCCGGGAGGGACAGCTTTATGGCTACACCTTC; cdr3_aa: CASSREGQLYGYTF
j_call: TRBJ1-2; d_call: TRBD1; clone_size: -; v_call: TRBV5-3; cdr3_nt: TGTGCCAGAAGCGACGCGGACAGGGGCCTGCTTGGCTACACCTTC; cdr3_aa: CARSDADRGLLGYTF
j_call: TRBJ1-6; d_call: -; clone_size: -; v_call: TRBV5-6; cdr3_nt: TGTGCCAGCAGCTCGGACAGAAATTCACCCCTCCACTTT; cdr3_aa: CASSSDRNSPLHF
j_call: TRBJ2-5; d_call: -; clone_size: -; v_call: TRBV19; cdr3_nt: TGTGCCAGTAGTATAAATCTTGGCCCAGAGACCCAGTACTTC; cdr3_aa: CASSINLGPETQYF
j_call: TRBJ2-2; d_call: -; clone_size: -; v_call: TRBV9; cdr3_nt: TGTGCCAGCAGCCCGCAGGGTGGCACCGGGGAGCTGTTTTTT; cdr3_aa: CASSPQGGTGELFF
j_call: TRBJ1-1; d_call: -; clone_size: -; v_call: TRBV2; cdr3_nt: TGTGCCAGCAGTACTCCCGAACAGGGACCTCTCTACACTGAAGCTTTCTTT; cdr3_aa: CASSTPEQGPLYTEAFF
j_call: TRBJ2-1; d_call: -; clone_size: once; v_call: TRBV3-1/TRBV3-2; cdr3_nt: TGTGCCAGCAGCCAATCCCAGAACAATGAGCAGTTCTTC; cdr3_aa: CASSQSQNNEQFF
j_call: TRBJ2-7; d_call: -; clone_size: -; v_call: TRBV5-1; cdr3_nt: TGCGCCAGCAGCCCCCCGGGTACCTACGAGCAGTACTTC; cdr3_aa: CASSPPGTYEQYF
j_call: TRBJ1-1; d_call: TRBD1; clone_size: -; v_call: TRBV4-3; cdr3_nt: TGCGCCAGCAGCCAAGAAATTACAGGGGCCCACAGAAACACTGAAGCTTTCTTT; cdr3_aa: CASSQEITGAHRNTEAFF
j_call: TRBJ1-1; d_call: -; clone_size: -; v_call: TRBV12-3/TRBV12-4; cdr3_nt: TGTGCCAGCAGCCGGGACATTACTGAAGCTTTCTTT; cdr3_aa: CASSRDITEAFF
j_call: TRBJ1-1; d_call: -; clone_size: -; v_call: TRBV5-6; cdr3_nt: TGTGCCAGCAGCTTGGGCAGGGGCGTAAACACTGAAGCTTTCTTT; cdr3_aa: CASSLGRGVNTEAFF
j_call: TRBJ1-3; d_call: -; clone_size: -; v_call: TRBV2; cdr3_nt: TGTGCCAGCAGCCAGTCGGACAGTGGCTACTCTGGAAACACCATATATTTT; cdr3_aa: CASSQSDSGYSGNTIYF
j_call: TRBJ1-1; d_call: -; clone_size: -; v_call: TRBV5-5; cdr3_nt: TGTGCCAGCAGCTTGCGTCTCCTGGATGGTGGCGGCACTGAAGCTTTCTTT; cdr3_aa: CASSLRLLDGGGTEAFF
j_call: TRBJ1-2; d_call: -; clone_size: -; v_call: TRBV3-1/TRBV3-2; cdr3_nt: TGTGCCAGCAGGTCGGGACAAAGCTATGGCTACACCTTC; cdr3_aa: CASRSGQSYGYTF
j_call: TRBJ2-7; d_call: TRBD2; clone_size: -; v_call: TRBV6-6; cdr3_nt: TGTGCCAGCAGTCAGACTAGCGGGGGTTACGAGCAGTACTTC; cdr3_aa: CASSQTSGGYEQYF
j_call: TRBJ1-1; d_call: -; clone_size: few; v_call: TRBV7-2; cdr3_nt: TGTGCCAGCAGCTTAGTCCCACAGGTTGAAGCTTTCTTT; cdr3_aa: CASSLVPQVEAFF
j_call: TRBJ1-1; d_call: -; clone_size: -; v_call: TRBV29-1; cdr3_nt: TGCAGCGTTGCCCCCGTCCGACAGGTCCTGAACACTGAAGCTTTCTTT; cdr3_aa: CSVAPVRQVLNTEAFF
j_call: TRBJ1-5; d_call: TRBD1; clone_size: -; v_call: TRBV6-6; cdr3_nt: TGTGCCAGCAGTCGGACAGGGGCAAATCAGCCCCAGCATTTT; cdr3_aa: CASSRTGANQPQHF
j_call: TRBJ1-1; d_call: -; clone_size: -; v_call: TRBV18; cdr3_nt: TGTGCCAGCTCACCCTCCTCCGGGAACACTGAAGCTTTCTTT; cdr3_aa: CASSPSSGNTEAFF
j_call: TRBJ1-6; d_call: -; clone_size: -; v_call: TRBV5-4; cdr3_nt: TGTGCCAGCAGCGACGGGGGATTGGTTTTTCATTCACCCCTCCACTTT; cdr3_aa: CASSDGGLVFHSPLHF
j_call: TRBJ1-1; d_call: -; clone_size: few; v_call: TRBV6-5; cdr3_nt: TGTGCCAGCACCGATATGGGGCGCGCTGAAGCTTTCTTT; cdr3_aa: CASTDMGRAEAFF
j_call: TRBJ1-2; d_call: -; clone_size: -; v_call: TRBV11-2; cdr3_nt: TGTGCCAGCAGCTTAGCGGGGAAGGACTATGGCTACACCTTC; cdr3_aa: CASSLAGKDYGYTF
j_call: TRBJ2-3; d_call: TRBD2; clone_size: -; v_call: TRBV27; cdr3_nt: TGTGCCAGCAGTCCCAGGGCTCTAGCGGGGGGGCTTGGAGATACGCAGTATTTT; cdr3_aa: CASSPRALAGGLGDTQYF
j_call: TRBJ1-5; d_call: -; clone_size: -; v_call: TRBV12-2; cdr3_nt: TGTGCAAGTCGCTTAGTTGGAACAGGGTGGACCTTTTGTAGCAATCAGCCCCAGCATTTT; cdr3_aa: CASRLVGTGWTFCSNQPQHF
j_call: TRBJ1-1; d_call: TRBD1; clone_size: -; v_call: TRBV10-3; cdr3_nt: TGTGCCAGCCTGCGGGACAGGGGCAAGATGAACACTGAAGCTTTCTTT; cdr3_aa: CASLRDRGKMNTEAFF
j_call: TRBJ2-2; d_call: TRBD2; clone_size: -; v_call: TRBV6-6; cdr3_nt: TGTGCCAGCAGTTACGGCGGGGGGCTTGCCGGGGAGCTGTTTTTT; cdr3_aa: CASSYGGGLAGELFF
j_call: TRBJ2-1; d_call: -; clone_size: -; v_call: TRBV5-4; cdr3_nt: TGTGCCAGCAGCTTGGGTAGCATCAATGAGCAGTTCTTC; cdr3_aa: CASSLGSINEQFF